This T cell receptor beta chain appears in the sequencing data of a study of cytomegalovirus exposure and HLA in healthy donors. Data came from immunoSEQ multiplex PCR; TCRdb stores just in-frame clones and leaves some out. Here the sample spans about 220,000 clones, about 87% being singletons. This CDR3 has 14 residues. Germline V gene data show CDR1 as SEHNR and CDR2 as FQNEAQ (reference sequence). The V segment lost 5 bases and the J segment 5 bases; nucleotides outside the gene matches: 6. Study-level points and caveats: Researchers catalogued approximately 160 TCR beta chains as cytomegalovirus-associated. As was reported, the classifier diagnosed cytomegalovirus status with high specificity and sensitivity.

In the case of this clone: Its target is not known.

The specimen was PBMCs. This rearrangement joins TRBV7-9 to TRBJ2-5, with TRBD2 identical over 9 bases. The sequence was collected from a man between 18 and 35 years old in good health and CMV-seronegative. CDR3 bases: TGTGCCAGCAGCGCGGGAGGGGGGATGGAGACCCAGTACTTC. It is translated as CASSAGGGMETQYF.